The 24 T cell receptor beta chains below come from one sample, sequenced in a study of cytomegalovirus exposure and HLA in healthy donors. PCR was performed using 60 Vbeta and 13 Jbeta primers. Clones were sequenced by immunoSEQ multiplex PCR, and TCRdb holds only the in-frame ones, with some missing. The table records about 98,000 clones, 60% to 85% of them present only once. The specimen was PBMCs. The receptors originated from a man in his 60s in good health and CMV-seropositive.

J is TRBJ1-3 and V is TRBV5-1; D ambiguous. V gave up 0 bases and J gave up 2 bases, with 9 bases separating them. This CDR3 has 15 amino acids. Germline V gene data show CDR1 as SGHRS and CDR2 as YFSETQ. The CDR3 loop is CASSLAESPGNTIYF. The CDR3, as DNA: TGCGCCAGCAGCTTGGCAGAATCACCTGGAAACACCATATATTTT.

This rearrangement joins TRBV2 to TRBJ2-7; D possibly corresponds to TRBD2 (6 bases). Germline CDR1 SNHLY, CDR2 FYNNEI. The CDR3 covers 13 residues. V shed 5 bases and J shed 9 bases, with 17 bases lying between them. The CDR3 DNA reads TGTGCCAGCAGTTCGTGGGACGGGCGGGGGCAGTACTTC. This codes for CASSSWDGRGQYF.

This clone occurred a few times. The V call is TRBV5-4, the J call TRBJ1-2; possible D gene TRBD1, 5 bases. V lost 0 bases to trimming and J lost 7 bases, with 10 bases between them. Germline V gene data show CDR1 as SGHNT and CDR2 as YYREEE (reference sequence). This CDR3 contains 13 residues. The CDR3 region has the DNA TGTGCCAGCAGCTTGGCCGGGGGACCTGGCTACACCTTC. Its protein is CASSLAGGPGYTF.

The chain combines TRBV19 with TRBJ2-5, with D perhaps matching TRBD2 (6 bases). The CDR3 is 14 amino acids. Germline CDR1 is LNHDA and CDR2 is SQIVND (reference sequence). V gave up 5 bases and J gave up 1 base, with 11 bases separating them. The CDR3 DNA follows: TGTGCCAGTAGTGATGGCGGGACCCAAGAGACCCAGTACTTC. Amino acid sequence: CASSDGGTQETQYF.

This CDR3 is CASSLGQRGTYNEQFF. DNA of the CDR3: TGTGCCAGCAGCTTAGGACAGCGGGGGACCTACAATGAGCAGTTCTTC. The chain has TRBV7-6 and TRBJ2-1, with TRBD2 matching 8 bases. CDR1 is SGHVS and CDR2 is FNYEAQ in the germline V gene. V trimming: 1 base; J trimming: 2 bases; junction bases outside the gene matches: 4. There are 16 residues in the CDR3.

The rearrangement joins TRBV27 to TRBJ2-5; D possibly corresponds to TRBD2 (6 bases). The germline V and J ends were trimmed by 2 bases and 6 bases, with 13 bases remaining between them. Germline lookup yields CDR1 MNHEY and CDR2 SMNVEV (reference sequence). This CDR3 has 14 residues. The CDR3 loop is CASSLELGGKTQYF. The CDR3, as DNA: TGTGCCAGCAGTTTAGAGCTGGGAGGAAAGACCCAGTACTTC.

V gene TRBV5-4 combines with J gene TRBJ2-5, with 9 bases that match TRBD1. Germline CDR1 reads SGHNT; CDR2 reads YYREEE (reference sequence). The CDR3 runs to 13 residues. Trimming at V came to 5 bases and at J to 4 bases, leaving 3 bases not matched to a gene. CDR3 sequence (DNA): TGTGCCAGCAGGGGGACAGGGTCAGAGACCCAGTACTTC. It specifies CASRGTGSETQYF.

CDR3 bases: TGTGCCAGTAGTATAGATAGGGGCGCTGAAGCTTTCTTT. Translation gives CASSIDRGAEAFF. The chain uses TRBV19 and TRBJ1-1, with TRBD1 as a possible D gene (5 bases). CDR3 size: 13 residues. Germline CDR1 is LNHDA and CDR2 is SQIVND (reference sequence). The V and J ends lost 0 bases and 6 bases respectively, with 8 bases between them.

The chain couples TRBV12-5 to TRBJ2-2; TRBD1 agrees at 10 bases. Germline V gene lookup returns CDR1 LGHNT and CDR2 FRNRAP. The CDR3 length is 14 residues. J gave up 5 bases and V 5 bases, and 2 bases lay outside the gene matches. The CDR3 sequence: CASGGTGATGELFF. The DNA of the CDR3 is TGTGCTAGTGGTGGGACAGGGGCAACCGGGGAGCTGTTTTTT.

The V call is TRBV5-1, the J call TRBJ1-1, with TRBD1 matching over 7 bases. Germline loops: CDR1 SGHRS, CDR2 YFSETQ. The CDR3 is 14 residues long. With V trimmed by 4 bases and J by 4 bases, 7 bases remained unmatched. The CDR3 spells CASSLLDRATEAFF. The CDR3 nucleotides are TGCGCCAGCAGCCTCCTCGACAGGGCCACTGAAGCTTTCTTT.

The chain has TRBV19 and TRBJ1-6; 7 bases line up with TRBD1. CDR1 and CDR2 from the germline V gene are LNHDA and SQIVND (reference sequence). This CDR3 has 15 amino acids. After removal of 3 bases from V and 10 bases from J, the junction contained 9 bases not matched to a gene. The CDR3 region has the DNA TGTGCCAGTAGTATTGGGACAGAGATAACGTCACCCCTCCACTTT. It yields the protein CASSIGTEITSPLHF.

The rearrangement uses TRBV12-2 and TRBJ2-5; TRBD2, the D gene given by the table, was not confirmed from the DNA. TRBV12-2 is a listed pseudogene. The CDR3 length is 15 residues. CDR3 loop: CASRPPSREQETQYF. The CDR3 nucleotides read TGTGCAAGTCGCCCCCCTTCGAGGGAACAAGAGACCCAGTACTTC.

The chain carries TRBV19 and TRBJ1-3; perhaps TRBD1 as D (6 bases). This CDR3 contains 18 residues. Germline lookup yields CDR1 LNHDA and CDR2 SQIVND (reference sequence). Trimming pared 5 bases from V and 0 bases from J, leaving 20 bases between. CDR3 in amino acids: CASSSPRGQTSSGNTIYF. DNA of the CDR3: TGTGCCAGTAGTTCCCCCCGTGGACAGACGAGCTCTGGAAACACCATATATTTT.

The CDR3 spells CASSLAGSQYATEAFF. CDR3 sequence (DNA): TGTGCCAGCAGCTTAGCCGGGTCCCAATATGCCACTGAAGCTTTCTTT. The rearrangement uses TRBV7-9 and TRBJ1-1, with D unclear. CDR1 and CDR2 from the germline V gene are SEHNR and FQNEAQ (reference sequence). With 0 bases removed from V and 4 bases from J, the gap between germline ends came to 15 bases. This CDR3 spans 16 amino acids.

This clone turned up a few times. V and J are TRBV7-6 and TRBJ2-7; no clear D gene. Germline CDR1 reads SGHVS; CDR2 reads FNYEAQ. The CDR3 has 13 amino acids. V shed 5 bases and J shed 5 bases, with 13 bases lying between them. The CDR3 DNA is TGTGCCAGCAGCCCTCAATCCCGGGACGAGCAGTACTTC. This gives the protein CASSPQSRDEQYF.

This clone was seen a handful of times. J is TRBJ2-1 and V is TRBV6-1, with a tentative D call TRBD2 (6 bases). CDR1 is MNHNS and CDR2 is SASEGT in the germline V gene. The V and J ends lost 2 bases and 3 bases respectively, with 14 bases between them. This CDR3 has 16 amino acids. DNA of the CDR3: TGTGCCAGCAGTGAATCACAGTCGGGAGACTACAATGAGCAGTTCTTC. As protein: CASSESQSGDYNEQFF.

This rearrangement joins TRBV14 to TRBJ2-3; 9 positions agree with TRBD2. Germline V gene sequence: CDR1 SGHDN, CDR2 FVKESK. This CDR3 contains 15 residues. The V and J ends lost 4 bases and 2 bases, in that order; junction bases with no gene match: 4. In DNA, the CDR3 is TGTGCCAGCAGCCCTAGCGGGGCGAACACAGATACGCAGTATTTT. Protein product: CASSPSGANTDTQYF.

The rearrangement joins TRBV4-2 to TRBJ2-1, with 10 bases aligning to TRBD2. CDR1 LGHNA and CDR2 YNFKEQ come from the germline V gene. Trimming removed 3 bases from V and 0 bases from J; junction bases left unmatched: 5. The CDR3 has 17 residues. Here the CDR3 reads CASSQSSGGGSYNEQFF. CDR3 bases: TGTGCCAGCAGCCAGTCGAGCGGGGGGGGCTCCTACAATGAGCAGTTCTTC.

The chain joins TRBV5-4 to TRBJ2-1; 7 nucleotides agree with TRBD2. After removal of 4 bases from V and 16 bases from J, the junction contained 14 bases not matched to a gene. Germline V gene data show CDR1 as SGHNT and CDR2 as YYREEE (reference sequence). The CDR3 is 13 residues long. CDR3 bases: TGTGCCAGCAGCCCGGGTCGGGGAGGGGAGCTCTTCTTC. Its translation: CASSPGRGGELFF.

The chain carries TRBV10-3 and TRBJ2-2; possible D gene TRBD2, 6 bases. Germline V gene lookup returns CDR1 ENHRY and CDR2 SYGVKD. The CDR3 has 14 residues. The V gene lost 11 bases and the J gene lost 10 bases, with 23 bases spanning the gap. DNA of the CDR3: TGTGCCTCCCGAGGGGACTCCGGGCCGAAGGAGCTGTTTTTT. Its translation is CASRGDSGPKELFF.

The chain links TRBV6-5 to TRBJ2-7; TRBD2 matches 11 bases. From germline, CDR1 is MNHEY and CDR2 SVGAGI. There are 15 residues in the CDR3. Trimming removed 4 bases from V and 4 bases from J; junction bases left unmatched: 6. CDR3 nucleotides: TGTGCCAGCAGTTTAACTAGCGGGGGAGTATACGAGCAGTACTTC. Its protein product is CASSLTSGGVYEQYF.

This clone was detected a few times. The V call is TRBV4-1, the J call TRBJ1-1; D gene ambiguous. With 0 bases removed from V and 0 bases from J, the gap between germline ends came to 5 bases. The CDR3 length is 14 residues. Germline V CDR1 and CDR2: MGHRA, YSYEKL. This CDR3 is CASSQDELNTEAFF. Here the CDR3 DNA reads TGCGCCAGCAGCCAAGATGAGTTGAACACTGAAGCTTTCTTT.

A remark on this clone: Other DNA sequences within the sample encode an identical CDR3. J is TRBJ2-7 and V is TRBV7-6, with D hard to call. This CDR3 spans 11 amino acids. The V end was cut by 1 base, the J end by 8 bases, with 6 bases between. Germline V lookup: CDR1 SGHVS, CDR2 FNYEAQ. This chain's CDR3 is CASSLESKQYF. CDR3 nucleotides: TGTGCCAGCAGCTTAGAATCTAAGCAGTACTTC. The full variable domain, its missing parts supplied by reference TRBV7-6 and TRBJ2-7, is GAGVSQSPRYKVTKRGQDVALRCDPISGHVSLYWYRQALGQGPEFLTYFNYEAQQDKSGLPNDRFSAERPEGSISTLTIQRTEQRDSAMYRCASSLESKQYFGPGTRLTVT.

The CDR3 sequence is CASSFPGQGDGYTF. The CDR3 coding sequence is TGTGCCAGCAGCTTCCCGGGACAGGGGGATGGCTACACCTTC. V gene TRBV7-9 combines with J gene TRBJ1-2; 11 bases match TRBD1. This CDR3 comprises 14 residues. The V segment lost 3 bases and the J segment 6 bases; nucleotides outside the gene matches: 3. Germline V gene sequence: CDR1 SEHNR, CDR2 FQNEAQ (reference sequence).